Listed below are T cell receptor beta chains from one sample, sequenced in a study of T-cell reconstitution after alpha-beta-depleted transplantation in children. TCRdb itself ran the PCR reads through MiXCR, one entry per CDR3 protein. The table includes about 610,000 distinct CDR3 sequences, roughly 10% detected once. The source material was PBMCs from the stem cell graft donor, sampled from the stem cell graft. All receptors come from a human donor who donated a stem cell graft to a child with acute myeloid leukemia. The conserved cysteine and the conserved F or W are not part of the CDR3 here. Size tells how often a clone was seen (once, few, many) or the class of an expanded clone, and some rows leave it out.

j_call,v_call,clone_size,cdr3_aa
TRBJ2-1,TRBV20-1,.,SAINRRSSYNEQF
TRBJ2-3,TRBV12-3/TRBV12-4,few,ASRIAGGSTDTQY
TRBJ2-5,TRBV7-7,few,ASSFGLNLGETQY
TRBJ2-1,TRBV29-1,few,SVVEGPGVNEQF
TRBJ2-7,TRBV18,few,ASSPSRDSLEQY
TRBJ2-2,TRBV7-9,few,ASTYLIRELF
TRBJ2-7,TRBV20-1,.,SARAGFTYEQY
TRBJ2-2,TRBV18,.,ASSVGLPRNTGELF
TRBJ1-3,TRBV7-6,.,ASSLVPGAGNTIY
TRBJ2-1,TRBV3-1,many,ASSQVITAGGEQF
TRBJ2-3,TRBV5-1,.,ASSPAPPDTQY
TRBJ2-1,TRBV6-6,many,AIRGAYNEQF
TRBJ2-3,TRBV20-1,.,SASWRVTDTQY
TRBJ2-1,TRBV3-1,.,ASSHLAGNEQF
TRBJ1-1,TRBV29-1,.,SVGHGGGNTEAF
TRBJ2-1,TRBV7-8,.,ASSSSQGRLSNEQF
TRBJ2-6,TRBV5-1,few,ASSSGTGGSGANVLT
TRBJ2-3,TRBV10-3,many,AIKAEKGTAGADTQY
TRBJ2-3,TRBV20-1,.,SARGASRPSTDTQY
TRBJ1-1,TRBV7-2,few,ASSPGPGNTEAF
TRBJ2-3,TRBV27,.,ASTLGQGLTDTQY
TRBJ2-5,TRBV19,.,ASSIRRDQETQY
TRBJ2-5,TRBV2,few,ASREGTGWGQETQY
TRBJ2-7,TRBV5-5,many,ASSRPSTGTEQY